These 18 T cell receptor beta chains were all obtained from the same sample, sequenced in a study of blood T cells in healthy people across ages (dated by TCRdb to 2014 to 2015). Preparation of the library involved 5' RACE. Sequencing relied on an Illumina HiSeq 2500. A second PCR of roughly 7 to 12 cycles was performed with a sample-barcoded 5' primer and a J-beta primer mix. TCRdb took the public reads, trimmed them with fastp at Q25, ran MiXCR for clone calling and kept in-frame beta chains. All rows with the same CDR3 protein become a single entry with the most common DNA and genes. A total of hundreds of thousands of distinct CDR3 sequences appear in this sample, under 80% of them only once. Together, the top ten hold around 30% of the sample. The specimen was blood. Source of these receptors: a man aged 25 to 40 in good health.

The chain employs TRBV5-4 and TRBJ2-3, with D unclear. Looked up from germline, CDR1 is SGHNT and CDR2 is YYREEE (reference sequence). Trimming pared 3 bases from V and 6 bases from J, leaving 17 bases between. This CDR3 region has 15 residues. CDR3 in DNA: TGTGCCAGCAGCTCCCCTCCATCTACAGACGATACGCAGTATTTT. It yields the protein CASSSPPSTDDTQYF.

The genes are TRBV6-6 and TRBJ2-7; a possible D gene is TRBD2 (5 bases). CDR1 MNHNY and CDR2 SVGAGI come from the germline V gene (reference sequence). The V end was cut by 6 bases, the J end by 0 bases, with 18 bases between. The CDR3 runs to 16 residues. CDR3 bases: TGTGCCAGCAGAATTTCGGACCGGGGATCCTCCTACGAGCAGTACTTC. Its translation: CASRISDRGSSYEQYF.

The CDR3 loop reads CASSLEGTPFPQYF. CDR3 coding DNA: TGTGCCAGCAGCTTAGAGGGGACGCCGTTCCCTCAGTACTTC. The chain carries TRBV7-9 and TRBJ2-5; D possibly matches TRBD1 or TRBD2 (5 bases each). This CDR3 is 14 amino acids long. Germline V gives CDR1 SEHNR, CDR2 FQNEAQ (reference sequence). The V end lost 1 base, the J end lost 11 bases, and 17 bases lay between the germline ends.

This clonotype was recorded a few times. This chain joins TRBV6-2 or TRBV6-3 and TRBJ2-6; maybe TRBD2 (5 bases). The germline CDR1 and CDR2 sequences are MNHEY and SVGEGT. Trimming cost V 2 bases and J 3 bases, with 11 bases left between them. There are 16 residues in the CDR3. CDR3 loop: CASSYVPGYGANVLTF. CDR3 sequence (DNA): TGTGCCAGCAGTTACGTACCGGGGTATGGGGCCAACGTCCTGACTTTC.

This clonotype has just one count. V usage is TRBV6-6 and J usage is TRBJ2-7; perhaps TRBD1 as D (6 bases). The CDR3 length is 15 residues. Germline lookup yields CDR1 MNHNY and CDR2 SVGAGI (reference sequence). V lost 6 bases and J lost 2, with 17 bases in between. This CDR3 reads CASSLLGGPPYEQYF. CDR3 sequence (DNA): TGTGCCAGCAGCCTTTTAGGGGGACCTCCCTACGAGCAGTACTTC.

This clonotype was seen a few times. V is TRBV18 and J is TRBJ2-7, with 7 positions matching TRBD1. The J segment lost 7 bases and the V segment lost 3 bases, leaving 6 bases of the junction unmatched. Germline loops: CDR1 KGHSH, CDR2 LQKENI. CDR3 size: 13 residues. The CDR3 sequence: CASSPGTAREQYF. In nucleotides, the CDR3 is TGTGCCAGCTCACCGGGGACAGCACGGGAGCAGTACTTC.

This chain links TRBV3-1 with TRBJ2-3; a weak D match, TRBD1 (5 bases). Trimming removed 8 bases at V and 0 bases at J, with 18 bases between. The germline CDR1 and CDR2 sequences are LGHDT and YNNKEL (reference sequence). This CDR3 contains 16 residues. The CDR3 spells CASAPPAGPSTDTQYF. CDR3 DNA: TGTGCCAGCGCCCCTCCGGCAGGGCCTAGCACAGATACGCAGTATTTT.

Concerning this clonotype: One end of the junction varies from germline; a read error may be responsible. The chain links TRBV7-2 to TRBJ2-1; D might be TRBD1 (5 bases). Germline V gene lookup returns CDR1 SGHTA and CDR2 FQGNSA. This CDR3 comprises 15 residues. Here the CDR3 DNA reads TGTGCCAGCAGCTCGAGACAGCTATCCTACGATGAGCAGTTCTTC. Its protein is CASSSRQLSYDEQFF. Full variable domain (remainder filled in from reference TRBV7-2 and TRBJ2-1): GAGVSQSPSNKVTEKGKDVELRCDPISGHTALYWYRQSLGQGLEFLIYFQGNSAPDKSGLPSDRFSAERTGGSVSTLTIQRTQQEDSAVYLCASSSRQLSYDEQFFGPGTRLTVL.

The rearrangement uses TRBV5-1 and TRBJ2-6; perhaps TRBD1 as D (6 bases). The germline V and J ends were trimmed by 4 bases and 1 base, with 18 bases remaining between them. This CDR3 is 18 amino acids long. Germline CDR1 reads SGHRS; CDR2 reads YFSETQ. The CDR3, as DNA: TGCGCCAGCAGCGCTGTACTAGACGGACAGTCTGGGGCCAACGTCCTGACTTTC. Protein: CASSAVLDGQSGANVLTF.

The chain is built from TRBV4-3 and TRBJ2-6; 12 nucleotides align to TRBD1. Germline CDR1 LGHNA, CDR2 YSLEER. The CDR3 runs to 19 residues. V dropped 4 bases and J dropped 2; count of bases not matched to a gene: 9. DNA for the CDR3: TGCGCCAGCAGCCCCAGTCCCGGGACAGGGGGCACTGGGGCCAACGTCCTGACTTTC. Protein sequence: CASSPSPGTGGTGANVLTF.

This chain joins TRBV28 and TRBJ2-7; D ambiguous. V was pared by 3 bases and J by 6 bases, with 15 bases between. The CDR3 consists of 14 residues. Germline V lookup: CDR1 MDHEN, CDR2 SYDVKM. The CDR3 spells CASSLERHQREQYF. The CDR3 DNA reads as TGTGCCAGCAGTTTGGAGAGACACCAGCGCGAGCAGTACTTC.

This clonotype occurred many times. The V and J genes are TRBV2 and TRBJ1-2, with a tentative D call TRBD1 (6 bases). CDR1 SNHLY and CDR2 FYNNEI come from the germline V gene. The CDR3 consists of 14 residues. V lost 6 bases and J lost 2, with 13 bases in between. The CDR3 here is CASRGATTNYGYTF. The CDR3, as DNA: TGTGCCAGCAGGGGGGCTACAACGAACTATGGCTACACCTTC.

This sequence joins TRBV12-3 or TRBV12-4 and TRBJ2-1, with TRBD2 matching 9 bases. V was pared by 8 bases and J by 9 bases, with 14 bases of the junction left unmatched. CDR3 length equals 15 residues. The CDR3 bases are TGTGCCAGCCGACCAGCTAGCGGGGCAGGCGGTGAGCAGTTCTTC. This translates into CASRPASGAGGEQFF.

The V and J genes are TRBV7-9 and TRBJ1-6; D gene uncertain. Germline CDR1 is SEHNR and CDR2 is FQNEAQ (reference sequence). V lost 5 bases and J lost 5, with 13 bases in between. CDR3 size: 15 residues. The CDR3 bases are TGTGCCAGCAGCAGTAGACAAGTAAATAATTCACCCCTCCACTTT. This encodes CASSSRQVNNSPLHF.

The chain recombines TRBV7-2 with TRBJ2-7; 7 bases match TRBD1. The V gene's germline CDR1 is SGHTA and CDR2 FQGNSA. The CDR3 has 14 residues. The V gene end was trimmed by 6 bases and the J gene end by 0 bases; junction bases not matched to a gene: 5. CDR3 in amino acids: CASRLTGTSYEQYF. DNA for the CDR3: TGTGCCAGCAGATTGACAGGGACCTCCTACGAGCAGTACTTC.

The V and J genes are TRBV29-1 and TRBJ2-3, with D tentatively TRBD2 (5 bases). Germline CDR1 and CDR2: SQVTM and ANQGSEA. Trimming shortened V by 6 bases and J by 3 bases, and 16 bases separated the two germline ends. The CDR3 totals 14 residues. This CDR3 is CSVRAGKSTDTQYF. CDR3 DNA sequence: TGCAGCGTGAGGGCCGGGAAGAGTACAGATACGCAGTATTTT.

This sequence joins TRBV20-1 and TRBJ2-3, with 15 positions matching TRBD2. With V trimmed by 6 bases and J by 2 bases, 9 bases remained unmatched. This CDR3 has 17 amino acids. Germline values: CDR1 DFQATT, CDR2 SNEGSKA (reference sequence). CDR3 amino acids: CSATGTSGGYLTDTQYF. For the CDR3, the DNA is TGCAGTGCAACCGGGACTAGCGGGGGGTACCTCACAGATACGCAGTATTTT.

The chain joins TRBV7-2 to TRBJ1-5; no definite D call. The germline CDR1 and CDR2 sequences are SGHTA and FQGNSA. The V and J ends lost 7 bases and 6 bases respectively, with 13 bases between them. The CDR3 length is 13 residues. CDR3 coding DNA: TGTGCCAGCAACTTTCAGGATCGTCAGCCCCAGCATTTT. Residues: CASNFQDRQPQHF.